These 8 T cell receptor beta chains came from one sample sequenced in a study of blood T cell repertoires in COVID-19 (dated by TCRdb to the early 2020s). Library generation was performed with the immunoSEQ multiplex PCR assay. Drawn from immuneACCESS, this table holds only the in-frame rearrangements with V and J called that TCRdb kept. Clones are partly lost; checked studies trace under half to an unresolved V gene and leave the rest unexplained. The sample table holds around 98,000 clones, of which 75% to 85% were seen once. Around 22% of the sample is held by the ten biggest clonotypes. Input material: peripheral blood. These TCRs come from an older man with acute or convalescent COVID-19.

This clone was seen once. The gene calls are TRBV19 and TRBJ2-1; TRBD2 is a possible D gene (6 bases). CDR1 LNHDA and CDR2 SQIVND come from the germline V gene (reference sequence). The CDR3 extends over 15 amino acids. V was trimmed by 5 bases and J by 6 bases, leaving 17 bases between them. CDR3: CASSPQGGGINEQFF. CDR3 DNA: TGTGCCAGTAGTCCCCAAGGTGGAGGGATCAATGAGCAGTTCTTC.

The chain employs TRBV28 and TRBJ2-3, with 12 bases that match TRBD1. V was pared by 10 bases and J by 2 bases, with 7 bases of the junction left unmatched. The CDR3 has 15 residues. The germline gives CDR1 MDHEN, CDR2 SYDVKM. The CDR3 DNA is TGTGCCACCAAAGGGGGACAGGGGGCCACAGATACGCAGTATTTT. Translating it yields CATKGGQGATDTQYF.

V usage is TRBV30 and J usage is TRBJ2-2, with D possibly TRBD2 on 5 matching bases. The ends were cut back, 4 bases at V and 3 bases at J, with 15 bases in the middle. The CDR3 is 15 amino acids. The germline V gene encodes CDR1 GTSNPN and CDR2 SVGIG (reference sequence). CDR3 protein: CAWNAAERYTGELFF. The CDR3, as DNA: TGTGCCTGGAACGCAGCGGAGAGATACACCGGGGAGCTGTTTTTT.

The chain has TRBV28 and TRBJ1-2; 7 positions agree with TRBD1. This CDR3 comprises 13 residues. The V and J ends lost 6 bases and 2 bases, in that order; junction bases with no gene match: 3. Germline V lookup: CDR1 MDHEN, CDR2 SYDVKM. CDR3 nucleotides: TGTGCCAGCAGGGTACAGGGGAACTATGGCTACACCTTC. Translating gives CASRVQGNYGYTF.

CDR3 sequence reads: CATSTVTGILAKNIQYF. The CDR3 bases are TGTGCCACCAGCACAGTCACAGGGATACTAGCCAAAAACATTCAGTACTTC. The J gene is TRBJ2-4, the V gene TRBV15, with a possible D match to TRBD1 (6 bases). The CDR3 consists of 17 residues. Trimming removed 4 bases from V and 0 bases from J, with 16 bases in between. Germline CDR1 LNHNV, CDR2 YYDKDF (reference sequence).

V usage is TRBV5-1 and J usage is TRBJ2-5; 13 bases are shared with TRBD2. CDR3 length equals 16 residues. With V trimmed by 4 bases and J by 8 bases, 11 bases remained unmatched. The germline V gene encodes CDR1 SGHRS and CDR2 YFSETQ. CDR3 sequence reads: CASSQGLAGTSDTQYF. CDR3 nucleotide sequence: TGCGCCAGCAGCCAGGGACTAGCGGGAACGTCGGATACCCAGTACTTC.

The chain has TRBV6-5 and TRBJ2-5; D perhaps matches TRBD1 (6 bases). Germline V lookup: CDR1 MNHEY, CDR2 SVGAGI. The V gene lost 10 bases and the J gene lost 5 bases, with 17 bases spanning the gap. This CDR3 has 13 residues. CDR3 amino acids: CATRRTVWETQYF. The CDR3 DNA follows: TGTGCCACCCGTCGGACAGTTTGGGAGACCCAGTACTTC.

V gene TRBV5-8 combines with J gene TRBJ2-1; unclear D gene. Trimming took off 2 bases at V and 8 bases at J, with 11 bases between the two ends. Germline-derived CDR1 and CDR2 are SGHTS and YDEGEE. The CDR3 loop spans 13 amino acids. CDR3 coding DNA: TGTGCCAGCAGCTTTAGCCCGACCGATGAGCAGTTCTTC. It yields the protein CASSFSPTDEQFF.